Shown below are 25 T cell receptor beta chains from a single sample sequenced in a study of T cell responses to AZD1222 COVID-19 vaccine. The protocol was immunoSEQ multiplex PCR, while the TCRdb copy is restricted to in-frame clones and leaves out a portion. The repertoire includes some 83,000 clones, around 89% of them detected once, and more than 5% sits in the top ten. The material sequenced was peripheral blood, taken 28 days after the second AZD1222 dose. Receptors were obtained from an adult who received the AZD1222 COVID-19 vaccine.

The rearrangement uses TRBV27 and TRBJ1-3; possible D gene TRBD1, 6 bases. This CDR3 has 14 amino acids. V was trimmed by 2 bases and J by 2 bases, leaving 7 bases between them. Germline assignment: CDR1 MNHEY and CDR2 SMNVEV (reference sequence). CDR3 nucleotide sequence: TGTGCCAGCAGTTTACACAGGGCTGGAAACACCATATATTTT. Residues: CASSLHRAGNTIYF.

By share, this clone counts as medium-sized. The J gene is TRBJ2-7, the V gene TRBV10-2, with unresolved D. This CDR3 region has 11 residues. Germline values: CDR1 WSHSY, CDR2 SAAADI. Deletions cut 7 bases from V and 0 bases from J, with 4 bases between. The CDR3 coding sequence is TGCGCCAGCAAGTCCTCCTACGAGCAGTACTTC. This encodes CASKSSYEQYF.

The chain links TRBV9 to TRBJ1-3, with a tentative D call TRBD1 (6 bases). Germline CDR1 is SGDLS and CDR2 is YYNGEE. With 0 bases removed from V and 1 base from J, the gap between germline ends came to 8 bases. The CDR3 has 15 amino acids. Here the CDR3 reads CASSVDRESGNTIYF. The DNA for the CDR3 is TGTGCCAGCAGCGTAGACAGGGAATCTGGAAACACCATATATTTT.

This chain joins TRBV5-1 and TRBJ1-1; D remains unclear. V lost 0 bases, J lost 0 bases, and 12 bases lay in between. The CDR3 has 16 residues. CDR1 and CDR2 from the germline V gene are SGHRS and YFSETQ. The CDR3 coding sequence is TGCGCCAGCAGCTTGGTCGGGCGGAATATGAACACTGAAGCTTTCTTT. Protein sequence: CASSLVGRNMNTEAFF.

The chain couples TRBV12-3 or TRBV12-4 to TRBJ1-1, with D maybe TRBD1 (5 bases). The CDR3 runs to 12 residues. V dropped 7 bases and J dropped 4 bases, with 10 bases sitting between them. CDR3 amino acids: CASKGEGTEAFF. The CDR3 nucleotides are TGTGCCAGCAAAGGGGAGGGCACTGAAGCTTTCTTT.

The chain combines TRBV6-4 with TRBJ2-6; maybe TRBD2 (5 bases). Between the trimmed V and J ends, which lost 2 bases and 0 bases, there was a span of 5 bases. This CDR3 contains 15 residues. CDR1 and CDR2 from the germline V gene are MRHNA and SNTAGT. The CDR3 DNA sequence: TGTGCCAGCAGTGACGAGGGCTCTGGGGCCAACGTCCTGACTTTC. This translates into CASSDEGSGANVLTF.

CDR3 bases: TGCGCCAGCAGCTTGGCCTCTAGCGGGGTTTTCTTC. Protein: CASSLASSGVFF. This sequence joins TRBV5-1 and TRBJ2-1; 9 bases are shared with TRBD2. Trimming cost V 0 bases and J 16 bases; bases outside gene matches: 5. The CDR3 length is 12 residues. The germline gives CDR1 SGHRS, CDR2 YFSETQ. Based on the CDR3 plus reference TRBV5-1 and TRBJ2-1, the full variable domain is KAGVTQTPRYLIKTRGQQVTLSCSPISGHRSVSWYQQTPGQGLQFLFEYFSETQRNKGNFPGRFSGRQFSNSRSEMNVSTLELGDSALYLCASSLASSGVFFGPGTRLTVL.

This clone was counted between two and nine times. The rearrangement joins TRBV19 to TRBJ2-2; D remains unclear. The CDR3 is 12 amino acids. The germline CDR1 and CDR2 sequences are LNHDA and SQIVND (reference sequence). Trimming left V 4 bases short and J 4 bases short, with 4 bases between. CDR3 residues: CASSRFTGELFF. CDR3 DNA: TGTGCCAGTAGTAGGTTCACCGGGGAGCTGTTTTTT.

The rearrangement links TRBV5-6 to TRBJ2-2, with 8 bases aligning to TRBD1. Germline assignment: CDR1 SGHDT and CDR2 YYEEEE. V shed 0 bases and J 6 bases; nucleotides not matched to a gene: 4. The CDR3 length is 15 residues. The CDR3 sequence is CASSLGTGTSGELFF. DNA for the CDR3: TGTGCCAGCAGCTTGGGGACAGGGACATCCGGGGAGCTGTTTTTT.

V gene TRBV28 combines with J gene TRBJ1-3; D might be TRBD1 (6 bases). Trimming stripped 4 bases from V and 0 bases from J, with 10 bases between. This CDR3 comprises 15 residues. The germline V gene has CDR1 MDHEN and CDR2 SYDVKM. CDR3 bases: TGTGCCAGCAGTTCCCGGGACAACTCTGGAAACACCATATATTTT. It specifies CASSSRDNSGNTIYF. The full variable domain, rest sourced from reference TRBV28 and TRBJ1-3, is DVKVTQSSRYLVKRTGEKVFLECVQDMDHENMFWYRQDPGLGLRLIYFSYDVKMKEKGDIPEGYSVSREKKERFSLILESASTNQTSMYLCASSSRDNSGNTIYFGEGSWLTVV.

The J gene is TRBJ2-7, the V gene TRBV15; D is possibly TRBD2 (6 bases). Germline assignment: CDR1 LNHNV and CDR2 YYDKDF (reference sequence). CDR3 length equals 15 residues. Deletions cut 0 bases from V and 1 base from J, with 10 bases between. In DNA form, the CDR3 reads TGTGCCACCAGCAGAGACGGGAGTCTTTCCTACGAGCAGTACTTC. The encoded protein is CATSRDGSLSYEQYF.

The sample holds a few counts of this clone. The V call is TRBV12-3 or TRBV12-4, the J call TRBJ1-2; D not resolved. V lost 3 bases to trimming and J lost 5 bases, with 4 bases between them. The CDR3 sequence is 11 residues long. CDR3 bases: TGTGCCAGCAGTTTCGGGTATGGCTACACCTTC. Its protein is CASSFGYGYTF.

V and J are TRBV27 and TRBJ1-2; D remains unclear. Germline CDR1 is MNHEY and CDR2 is SMNVEV (reference sequence). The CDR3 length is 15 residues. V was shortened by 4 bases and J by 1 base, with 13 bases between the two germline ends. This CDR3 is CASSSRLLFNYGYTF. The CDR3 nucleotides are TGTGCCAGCAGTTCTCGGCTACTATTTAACTATGGCTACACCTTC.

The chain links TRBV13 to TRBJ2-5; tentative D call: TRBD1 (5 bases). Germline V gene sequence: CDR1 PRHDT, CDR2 FYEKMQ (reference sequence). V was trimmed by 3 bases and J by 5 bases, leaving 10 bases between them. The CDR3 is made up of 13 amino acids. CDR3 protein: CASSFRDGETQYF. As DNA, the CDR3 is TGTGCCAGCAGCTTCAGGGATGGGGAGACCCAGTACTTC.

This rearrangement joins TRBV7-6 to TRBJ1-3, with a possible D match to TRBD1 (5 bases). The germline gives CDR1 SGHVS, CDR2 FNYEAQ. Trimming removed 1 base at V and 1 base at J, with 8 bases between. The CDR3 loop spans 15 amino acids. CDR3 loop: CASSLVAGSGNTIYF. In DNA form, the CDR3 reads TGTGCCAGCAGCTTAGTAGCAGGGTCTGGAAACACCATATATTTT.

The V call is TRBV28, the J call TRBJ1-2; 8 nucleotides align to TRBD1. The CDR3 contains 17 residues. The germline V gene has CDR1 MDHEN and CDR2 SYDVKM. V lost 1 base and J lost 2; bases outside the gene matches: 9. CDR3 coding DNA: TGTGCCAGCAGTTTATTCAGACGTAGACAGGGGAACTATGGCTACACCTTC. This encodes CASSLFRRRQGNYGYTF.

CDR3 in amino acids: CATSDVTDRTGYTF. The CDR3 bases are TGTGCCACCAGTGATGTTACGGACAGGACTGGCTACACCTTC. V and J are TRBV24-1 and TRBJ1-2; 7 positions agree with TRBD1. CDR1 and CDR2 from the germline V gene are KGHDR and SFDVKD. The CDR3 covers 14 residues. The junction had 7 bases not matched to a gene; V was cut back by 3 bases and J by 7 bases.

The chain uses TRBV2 and TRBJ2-2, with 7 bases lining up with TRBD1. The CDR3 is 13 residues long. With V trimmed by 6 bases and J by 7 bases, 5 bases remained unmatched. Germline V gene lookup returns CDR1 SNHLY and CDR2 FYNNEI. CDR3 protein: CASRGDSRGELFF. CDR3 bases: TGTGCCAGCAGAGGGGACAGCCGCGGGGAGCTGTTTTTT.

The J gene is TRBJ2-5, the V gene TRBV5-8; TRBD1 matches at 8 bases. In germline, CDR1 is SGHTS, CDR2 YDEGEE. This CDR3 is 15 amino acids long. Trimming removed 3 bases from V and 3 bases from J; junction bases left unmatched: 7. The DNA for the CDR3 is TGTGCCAGCAGCTCCCGGGACAGGATTAAAGAGACCCAGTACTTC. Translating gives CASSSRDRIKETQYF.

This rearrangement joins TRBV19 to TRBJ1-1; TRBD1 might be the D (5 bases). Germline CDR1 reads LNHDA; CDR2 reads SQIVND (reference sequence). The CDR3 is 13 residues long. Trimming cost V 6 bases and J 5 bases, with 13 bases left between them. Here the CDR3 reads CASRDKAVTEAFF. CDR3 coding DNA: TGTGCCAGTAGGGACAAGGCGGTAACTGAAGCTTTCTTT.

This sequence joins TRBV7-3 and TRBJ2-1, with TRBD2 identical over 8 bases. There are 15 residues in the CDR3. Trimming took 5 bases from V and 2 from J; bases not matched to a gene: 5. CDR1 and CDR2 (germline): SGHTA, FQGTGA. This CDR3 reads CASSPGGLTYNEQFF. The CDR3 bases are TGTGCCAGCAGCCCGGGGGGGCTGACCTACAATGAGCAGTTCTTC.

This clone was seen only a few times. The gene calls are TRBV11-2 and TRBJ1-4, with TRBD1 matching over 9 bases. This CDR3 region has 17 residues. The V segment lost 5 bases and the J segment 8 bases; nucleotides outside the gene matches: 15. CDR1 and CDR2 from the germline V gene are SGHAT and FQNNGV. The CDR3 sequence is CASSIDSTGTGKEKLFF. The CDR3 DNA sequence: TGTGCCAGCAGCATCGACTCAACCGGGACAGGGAAGGAAAAACTGTTTTTT.

This clone was observed a single time. Germline and junction disagree at one end, which may indicate a read error. V is TRBV11-2 and J is TRBJ1-1; D unresolved. This CDR3 has 13 residues. Germline V gene lookup returns CDR1 SGHAT and CDR2 FQNNGV. Written as DNA, the CDR3 is TGTGCCAGCAACTTAGAATCGAACACTGAAGCTTTCTTT. This sequence encodes CASNLESNTEAFF.

The rearrangement uses TRBV4-1 and TRBJ2-7, with 9 bases that match TRBD1. There are 15 residues in the CDR3. Germline values: CDR1 MGHRA, CDR2 YSYEKL. J gave up 7 bases and V 0 bases, and 7 bases lay outside the gene matches. In nucleotides, the CDR3 is TGCGCCAGCAGCCAAGAGGGGACAGGGTCGGGGGAGCAGTACTTC. The encoded protein is CASSQEGTGSGEQYF.

The gene calls are TRBV28 and TRBJ1-1; D is undetermined. CDR1 MDHEN and CDR2 SYDVKM come from the germline V gene. V dropped 3 bases and J dropped 3 bases, with 11 bases sitting between them. This CDR3 contains 14 residues. CDR3 coding DNA: TGTGCCAGCAGTTTTTTGACGCCGGACACTGAAGCTTTCTTT. Translated, it gives CASSFLTPDTEAFF.